Described below is a single T cell receptor beta chain sequence and its context. The antigen is unknown. V lost 3 bases and J lost 2; bases outside the gene matches: 3. The germline V gene has CDR1 LNHDA and CDR2 SQIVND (reference sequence). The CDR3 has 15 amino acids. This record belongs to a study of shared clonotypes between healthy human individuals. Turning to the study itself: Each donor contributed plates that comprised three CD4 naive, three CD4 memory, two CD8 naive and one CD8 memory.

Using immunoSEQ multiplex PCR, the repertoire was profiled, and TCRdb retains in-frame clones only, with some absent. The sample consists of about 2.4 million clones, around nine tenths of them appearing once. Findings and caveats of the study: When compared with the clonotypes that were shared by all four sorted-subset donors, the non-shared clonotypes turned out to have lower generation probabilities. Measured sharing among donors was expected to vary with sequencing depth.

The chain has TRBV19 and TRBJ2-1; TRBD2 matches at 8 bases. This clonotype was obtained from a man in his late teens or twenties in good health. Sequencing was performed on naive CD4+ T cells sorted from blood. Subset described: CD45RA+ positively selected. In DNA, the CDR3 is TGTGCCAGTAGTATTTCGGGACTAGCCTACAATGAGCAGTTCTTC. It encodes CASSISGLAYNEQFF.